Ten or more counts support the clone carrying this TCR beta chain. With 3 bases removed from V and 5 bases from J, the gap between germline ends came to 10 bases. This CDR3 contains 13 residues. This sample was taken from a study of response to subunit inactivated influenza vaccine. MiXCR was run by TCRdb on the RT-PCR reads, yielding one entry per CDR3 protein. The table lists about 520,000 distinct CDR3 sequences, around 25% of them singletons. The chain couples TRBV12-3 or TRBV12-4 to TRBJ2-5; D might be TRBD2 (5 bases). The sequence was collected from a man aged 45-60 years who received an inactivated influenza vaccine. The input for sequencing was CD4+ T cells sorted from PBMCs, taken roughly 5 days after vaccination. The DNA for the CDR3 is TGTGCCAGCAGTTTGTCCCCGGGGGAGACCCAGTACTTC. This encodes CASSLSPGETQYF.